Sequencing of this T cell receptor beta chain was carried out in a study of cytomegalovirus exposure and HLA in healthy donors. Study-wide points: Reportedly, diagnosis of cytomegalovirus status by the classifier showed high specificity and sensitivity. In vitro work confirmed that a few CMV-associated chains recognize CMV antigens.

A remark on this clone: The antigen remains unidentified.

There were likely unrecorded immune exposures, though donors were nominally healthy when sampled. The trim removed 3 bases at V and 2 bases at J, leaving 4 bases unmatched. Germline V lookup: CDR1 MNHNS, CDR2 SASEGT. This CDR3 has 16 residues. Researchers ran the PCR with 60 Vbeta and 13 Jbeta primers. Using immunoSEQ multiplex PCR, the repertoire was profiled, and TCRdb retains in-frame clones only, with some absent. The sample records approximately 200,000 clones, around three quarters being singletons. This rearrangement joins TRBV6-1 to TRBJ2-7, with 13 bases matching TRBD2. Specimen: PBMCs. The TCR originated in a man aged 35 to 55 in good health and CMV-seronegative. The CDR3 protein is CASSDRTSGGAYEQYF. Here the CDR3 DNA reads TGTGCCAGCAGTGATCGGACTAGCGGGGGAGCCTACGAGCAGTACTTC.